Detailed here is one T cell receptor (beta chain). With 9 bases clipped from V and 1 base from J, the junction kept 11 bases outside the gene matches. Germline V gene data show CDR1 as MRHNA and CDR2 as SNTAGT. The CDR3 covers 17 residues. In the source study's methods: Estimated nucleated cell counts came from reference gene primer amplification. Produced via immunoSEQ multiplex PCR; TCRdb's table is partial and in-frame only. The D gene and trimming were derived from the DNA, and the V and J assignments and clone size from that table. The table includes about 75,000 clones, almost 90% detected once. This specimen belongs to a study of blood T cell repertoires in COVID-19. Background on the study: The origin of the acute and convalescent COVID-19 samples was the United States, Italy and Spain. T cells, B-cell-depleted T cells, or PBMCs supplied cDNA or gDNA.

Sequenced sample: peripheral blood. The source is a human donor in a cohort sampled during active COVID-19. V and J are TRBV6-4 and TRBJ2-5; 13 nucleotides align to TRBD2. The DNA of the CDR3 is TGTGCCAGGCCCAGGACTAGCGGGAGAGGAGGCCAAGAGACCCAGTACTTC. Protein sequence: CARPRTSGRGGQETQYF.